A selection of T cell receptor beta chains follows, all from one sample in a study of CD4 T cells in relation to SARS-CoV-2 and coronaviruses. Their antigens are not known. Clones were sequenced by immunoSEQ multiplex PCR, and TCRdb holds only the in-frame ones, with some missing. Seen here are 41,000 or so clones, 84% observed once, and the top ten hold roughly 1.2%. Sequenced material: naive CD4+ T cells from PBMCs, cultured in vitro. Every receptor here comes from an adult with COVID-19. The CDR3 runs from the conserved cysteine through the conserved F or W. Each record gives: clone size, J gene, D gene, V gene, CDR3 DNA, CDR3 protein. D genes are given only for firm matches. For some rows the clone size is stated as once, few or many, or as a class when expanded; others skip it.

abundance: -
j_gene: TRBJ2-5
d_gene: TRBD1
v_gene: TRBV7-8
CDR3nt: TGTGCCAGCAGCGAGGGACAGGGCGGAGAGACCCAGTACTTC
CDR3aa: CASSEGQGGETQYF

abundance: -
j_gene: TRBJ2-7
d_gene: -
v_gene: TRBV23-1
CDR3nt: TGCGCCAGCAGTCAATCCCCAGGGCTTGTTTTGGGCGAGCAGTACTTC
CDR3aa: CASSQSPGLVLGEQYF

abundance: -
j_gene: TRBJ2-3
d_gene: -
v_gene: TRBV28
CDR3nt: TGTGCCAGCAGGGGCGGTACGTCCGGGGCAGATACGCAGTATTTT
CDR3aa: CASRGGTSGADTQYF

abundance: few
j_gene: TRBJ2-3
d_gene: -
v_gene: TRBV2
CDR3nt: TGTGCCAGCAGAGCCGGGGTCCTCACAGATACGCAGTATTTT
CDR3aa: CASRAGVLTDTQYF

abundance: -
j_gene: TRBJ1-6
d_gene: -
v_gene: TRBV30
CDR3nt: TGTGCCTGGAGTGGGGGTTGGGCTTCACCCCTCCACTTT
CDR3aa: CAWSGGWASPLHF

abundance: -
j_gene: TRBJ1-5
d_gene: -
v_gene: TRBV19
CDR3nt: TGTGCCAGTAGTATCCGGGCTAGCAATCAGCCCCAGCATTTT
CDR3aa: CASSIRASNQPQHF

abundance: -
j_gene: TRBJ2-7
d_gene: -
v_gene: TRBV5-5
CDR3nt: TGTGCCAGCAGCTTCAGGGAGCCATCCTACGAGCAGTACTTC
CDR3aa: CASSFREPSYEQYF

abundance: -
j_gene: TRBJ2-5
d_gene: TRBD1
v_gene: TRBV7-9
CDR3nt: TGTGCCAGCAGCCAATCGGACAGGGGGGGGACCCAGTACTTC
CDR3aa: CASSQSDRGGTQYF

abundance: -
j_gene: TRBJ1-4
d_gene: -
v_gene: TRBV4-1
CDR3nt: TGCGCCAGCAGCCAAGAAGGCGCCCGGGGTCGCAATGAAAAACTGTTTTTT
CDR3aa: CASSQEGARGRNEKLFF

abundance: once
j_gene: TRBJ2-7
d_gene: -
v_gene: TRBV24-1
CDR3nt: TGTGCCACCAGTGACCCGACAGACTACGAGCAGTACTTC
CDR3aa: CATSDPTDYEQYF

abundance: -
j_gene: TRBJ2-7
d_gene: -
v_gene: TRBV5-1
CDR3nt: TGCGCCAGCAGCTCAGACAGGCCCTACGAGCAGTACTTC
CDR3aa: CASSSDRPYEQYF

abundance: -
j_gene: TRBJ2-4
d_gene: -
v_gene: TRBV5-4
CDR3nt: TGTGCCAGCAGCTTGGATGGGTATTCCAAAAACATTCAGTACTTC
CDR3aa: CASSLDGYSKNIQYF

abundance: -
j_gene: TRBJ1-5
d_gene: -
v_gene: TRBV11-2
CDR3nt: TGTGCCAGCACCACCGGGGGGGGGCGGAACGCGGGTCAGCCCCAGCATTTT
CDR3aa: CASTTGGGRNAGQPQHF

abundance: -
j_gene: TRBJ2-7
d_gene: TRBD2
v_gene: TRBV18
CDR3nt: TGTGCCAGCTCACTTAGCGGGGTAAACTACGAGCAGTACTTC
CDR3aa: CASSLSGVNYEQYF

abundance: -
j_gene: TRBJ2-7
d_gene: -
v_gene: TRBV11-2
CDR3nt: TGTGCCAGCAGCCCAGTGGGGTCTTCCTACGAGCAGTACTTC
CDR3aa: CASSPVGSSYEQYF

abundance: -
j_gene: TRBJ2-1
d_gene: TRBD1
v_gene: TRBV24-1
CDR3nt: TGTGCCACCAGTGAGGCTACAGGGGACAATGAGCAGTTCTTC
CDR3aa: CATSEATGDNEQFF

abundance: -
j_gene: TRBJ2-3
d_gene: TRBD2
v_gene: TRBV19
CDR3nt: TGTGCCAGTAGTAAAGATGTAGCGGGACTAGCGAGACCTACGCAGTATTTT
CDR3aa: CASSKDVAGLARPTQYF

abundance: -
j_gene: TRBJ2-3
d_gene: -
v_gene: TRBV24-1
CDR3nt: TGTGCCACCAGTGCTCAGGGCGCGAGCACAGATACGCAGTATTTT
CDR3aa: CATSAQGASTDTQYF

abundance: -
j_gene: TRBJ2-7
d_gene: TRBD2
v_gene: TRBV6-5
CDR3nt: TGTGCCAGCAGACGACTAGCGGGAGGGTGGAACGAGCAGTACTTC
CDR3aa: CASRRLAGGWNEQYF

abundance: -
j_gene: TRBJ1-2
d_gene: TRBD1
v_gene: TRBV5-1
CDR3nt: TGCGCCAGCAGCCCGGACAGGGGCCGTCCTCGCTACACCTTC
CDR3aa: CASSPDRGRPRYTF

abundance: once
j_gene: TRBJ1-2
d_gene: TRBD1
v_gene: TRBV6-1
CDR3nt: TGTGCCAGCAGTGCCCGGGGACAGGGGGCTTCCTCCTATGGCTACACCTTC
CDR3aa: CASSARGQGASSYGYTF

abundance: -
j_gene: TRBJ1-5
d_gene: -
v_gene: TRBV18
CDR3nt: TGTGCCAGCTCACCCACTGGAGGTTGGGATCAGCCCCAGCATTTT
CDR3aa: CASSPTGGWDQPQHF

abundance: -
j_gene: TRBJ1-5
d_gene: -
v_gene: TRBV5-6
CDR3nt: TGTGCCAGCAGCTTGTCGTCCCAAAACAGCAATCAGCCCCAGCATTTT
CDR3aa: CASSLSSQNSNQPQHF